This paragraph covers one T cell receptor (beta chain) sequence. TCRdb itself ran the 5' RACE reads through MiXCR, one entry per CDR3 protein. This table has about 280,000 distinct CDR3 sequences, about 8.1% appearing once. CDR3 length equals 15 residues. J was trimmed by 2 bases and V by 5 bases; bases with no gene match: 8. Germline values: CDR1 SGHVS, CDR2 FNYEAQ. The sample comes from a study of identical twins. This sample was also put to use in a study of yellow fever vaccine responses in identical twins.

The source is a woman between 18 and 29 years old in good health. Sequenced: memory (CD45RO+) T cells sorted from blood. The rearrangement uses TRBV7-6 and TRBJ2-7; TRBD1 matches at 8 bases. CDR3 amino acids: CASSDRQGFTYEQYF. The CDR3 coding sequence is TGTGCCAGCAGCGACAGACAGGGGTTTACCTACGAGCAGTACTTC.